The 29 T cell receptor beta chains below all came from one sample that was sequenced in a study of T cells in Graves' hyperthyroidism and ophthalmopathy. Template material for amplifying TCR beta CDR3 regions consisted of RNA transcripts. Carried out on the TCR CDR3, a first-round RT-PCR used the HTBI primer set. TCRdb called the multiplex PCR reads again in MiXCR, with one record for every CDR3 protein. This sample has about 640,000 distinct CDR3 sequences, with about 15% found just once. Sequenced: blood. The receptors stem from a woman aged 45-65 years with Graves' ophthalmopathy.

V usage is TRBV9 and J usage is TRBJ2-5, with a weak D call TRBD1 (5 bases). V was pared by 0 bases and J by 5 bases, with 11 bases between. The germline V gene has CDR1 SGDLS and CDR2 YYNGEE. This CDR3 comprises 14 residues. The chain's CDR3 is CASSVARVTETQYF. CDR3 in DNA: TGTGCCAGCAGCGTAGCCAGGGTCACGGAGACCCAGTACTTC.

The sample holds many counts of this clonotype. V gene TRBV20-1 combines with J gene TRBJ1-1; TRBD1 matches at 7 bases. CDR3 length: 14 residues. Germline V gene lookup returns CDR1 DFQATT and CDR2 SNEGSKA (reference sequence). J lost 3 bases, V lost 3 bases, and 7 bases had no gene match. The CDR3 spells CSASPQGRDTEAFF. The DNA of the CDR3 is TGCAGTGCTAGCCCACAGGGGAGGGACACTGAAGCTTTCTTT.

The sample holds many counts of this clonotype. The rearrangement links TRBV5-6 to TRBJ2-3; 8 bases are a match to TRBD2. The CDR3 has 17 amino acids. Germline lookup yields CDR1 SGHDT and CDR2 YYEEEE. With 0 bases clipped from V and 2 bases from J, the junction kept 8 bases outside the gene matches. The DNA for the CDR3 is TGTGCCAGCAGCTTGGCCACGGTAGCGGGAAACACAGATACGCAGTATTTT. It is translated as CASSLATVAGNTDTQYF.

This clonotype occurred a few times. The chain couples TRBV4-3 to TRBJ1-6, with D perhaps TRBD1 (5 bases). The V gene's germline CDR1 is LGHNA and CDR2 YSLEER. CDR3 length: 14 residues. Trimming left V 1 base short and J 9 bases short, with 10 bases between. The CDR3 loop reads CASSQGGGGSPLHF. The CDR3 DNA follows: TGCGCCAGCAGCCAAGGCGGGGGTGGTTCACCCCTCCACTTT.

The chain has TRBV9 and TRBJ2-3; no firm D call. The V gene lost 1 base and the J gene lost 4 bases, with 10 bases spanning the gap. CDR3 length: 14 residues. Germline V lookup: CDR1 SGDLS, CDR2 YYNGEE. CDR3 nucleotides: TGTGCCAGCAGCGTACTGCCAGCCTCAGATACGCAGTATTTT. This sequence encodes CASSVLPASDTQYF.

The chain has TRBV6-1 and TRBJ1-6; 9 bases agree with TRBD1. Per germline, CDR1 MNHNS and CDR2 SASEGT. J gave up 2 bases and V 7 bases, and 9 bases lay outside the gene matches. The CDR3 length is 17 residues. CDR3 nucleotides: TGTGCCAGCACCCGCCGCGGGACAGGGCCCTATAATTCACCCCTCCACTTT. It yields the protein CASTRRGTGPYNSPLHF.

The chain employs TRBV6-2 or TRBV6-3 and TRBJ2-5, with D maybe TRBD1 (6 bases). The V end lost 2 bases, the J end lost 1 base, and 11 bases lay between the germline ends. Germline CDR1 and CDR2: MNHEY and SVGEGT. The length of the CDR3 is 15 residues. The CDR3 spells CASSYTRQAQETQYF. DNA of the CDR3: TGTGCCAGCAGTTACACCCGACAGGCCCAAGAGACCCAGTACTTC.

This clonotype came up many times. The chain's CDR3 is CASSLFLGRRNQPQHF. The CDR3 DNA reads as TGTGCCAGCAGTTTGTTTTTAGGGCGCCGGAATCAGCCCCAGCATTTT. This chain uses TRBV28 with TRBJ1-5, with unresolved D. With 3 bases removed from V and 4 bases from J, the gap between germline ends came to 16 bases. Germline values: CDR1 MDHEN, CDR2 SYDVKM. There are 16 residues in the CDR3.

This clonotype occurred many times. The CDR3 loop reads CASSLPSSGSINEQFF. The CDR3 DNA is TGTGCCAGCAGCTTACCTTCTAGCGGGAGTATCAATGAGCAGTTCTTC. The chain joins TRBV7-6 to TRBJ2-1; 10 bases align to TRBD2. Trimming at V came to 2 bases and at J to 6 bases, leaving 7 bases not matched to a gene. Per the germline V gene, CDR1 is SGHVS and CDR2 is FNYEAQ. The CDR3 covers 16 residues.

This clonotype was counted between two and nine times. CDR3 region: CASSRPGQGKGTEAFF. The CDR3 DNA follows: TGCGCCAGCAGCAGACCGGGACAGGGTAAGGGGACTGAAGCTTTCTTT. The chain employs TRBV4-1 and TRBJ1-1; 9 bases are shared with TRBD1. This CDR3 contains 16 residues. Germline CDR1 reads MGHRA; CDR2 reads YSYEKL. The junction had 12 bases not matched to a gene; V was cut back by 5 bases and J by 5 bases.

The sample holds many counts of this clonotype. The chain uses TRBV28 and TRBJ2-6, with D hard to call. This CDR3 is built from 15 residues. V lost 3 bases, J lost 2 bases, and 8 bases lay in between. Per the germline V gene, CDR1 is MDHEN and CDR2 is SYDVKM. The DNA of the CDR3 is TGTGCCAGCAGTTTTGTCGGTACTGGGGCCAACGTCCTGACTTTC. This translates into CASSFVGTGANVLTF.

This clonotype was picked up a small number of times. The rearrangement links TRBV5-1 to TRBJ1-4; 8 bases agree with TRBD1. Germline assignment: CDR1 SGHRS and CDR2 YFSETQ. This CDR3 is 15 amino acids long. Unmatched junction bases numbered 7, after V lost 4 bases and J lost 5 bases. The CDR3 here is CASSRPGTGNEKLFF. Here the CDR3 DNA reads TGCGCCAGCAGCCGTCCGGGGACAGGCAATGAAAAACTGTTTTTT.

There are a few counts of this clonotype. This chain links TRBV27 with TRBJ1-3; D is undetermined. V shed 7 bases and J shed 8 bases, with 18 bases lying between them. The CDR3 totals 14 residues. Germline CDR1 MNHEY, CDR2 SMNVEV (reference sequence). For the CDR3, the DNA is TGTGCCAGCACCCCCTCCATTAACTCCCACACCATATATTTT. Translation gives CASTPSINSHTIYF.

This clonotype was observed many times. The chain couples TRBV2 to TRBJ2-3, with D unresolved. Germline lookup yields CDR1 SNHLY and CDR2 FYNNEI. V was clipped by 3 bases and J by 2 bases, with 9 bases between them. The CDR3 length is 14 residues. CDR3 protein: CASSDGQYTDTQYF. The CDR3 DNA is TGTGCCAGCAGTGATGGGCAGTACACAGATACGCAGTATTTT.

This clonotype came up many times. The J gene is TRBJ2-3, the V gene TRBV7-2; 8 nucleotides match TRBD2. After removal of 6 bases from V and 6 bases from J, the junction contained 8 bases not matched to a gene. Germline-derived CDR1 and CDR2 are SGHTA and FQGNSA. This CDR3 region has 14 residues. DNA for the CDR3: TGTGCCAGCAGAAAAGGACTAGCTAAGGATACGCAGTATTTT. Translation: CASRKGLAKDTQYF.

The gene calls are TRBV25-1 and TRBJ2-7; D uncertain. V lost 2 bases and J 3 bases, leaving 8 bases between the germline ends. This CDR3 is 13 amino acids long. Germline CDR1 is MGHDK and CDR2 is SYGVNS. CDR3 in amino acids: CASSEMANYEQYF. DNA of the CDR3: TGTGCCAGCAGTGAAATGGCCAACTACGAGCAGTACTTC.

The J gene is TRBJ1-1, the V gene TRBV6-2 or TRBV6-3, with TRBD1 matching over 7 bases. The CDR3 runs 14 residues. Germline values: CDR1 MNHEY, CDR2 SVGEGT. The ends lost 2 bases at V and 1 base at J; junction bases unmatched: 1. CDR3 nucleotide sequence: TGTGCCAGCAGTTACCGGGACAGGAACACTGAAGCTTTCTTT. Translation: CASSYRDRNTEAFF.

At least ten counts were recorded for this clonotype. The chain joins TRBV11-1 to TRBJ2-1, with D unclear. The CDR3 covers 12 residues. Looked up from germline, CDR1 is SGHAT and CDR2 is FQDESV (reference sequence). V was cut by 1 base and J by 8 bases, with 6 bases left in between. The CDR3 spells CASSLGSYEQFF. Written as DNA, the CDR3 is TGTGCCAGCAGCTTAGGCAGCTATGAGCAGTTCTTC.

This clonotype was detected ten times or more. V usage is TRBV2 and J usage is TRBJ1-2; TRBD1 aligns across 8 bases. CDR1 and CDR2 from the germline V gene are SNHLY and FYNNEI. Germline trimming cut 10 bases from V and 4 bases from J; bases unmatched to any gene: 8. The CDR3 has 13 amino acids. In nucleotides, the CDR3 is TGTGCCACCCCGCCACAGGGGGTCTATGGCTACACCTTC. Amino acid sequence: CATPPQGVYGYTF.

The chain employs TRBV3-1 and TRBJ2-6; 13 positions agree with TRBD2. Germline trimming cut 1 base from V and 0 bases from J; bases unmatched to any gene: 9. The V gene's germline CDR1 is LGHDT and CDR2 YNNKEL (reference sequence). The CDR3 runs 21 residues. CDR3 in DNA: TGTGCCAGCAGCCAAGGAGATGGGACTAGCGGGATCAGCTCTGGGGCCAACGTCCTGACTTTC. This codes for CASSQGDGTSGISSGANVLTF.

J is TRBJ2-7 and V is TRBV4-3; no reliable D call. Germline CDR1 and CDR2: LGHNA and YSLEER. This CDR3 is 15 amino acids long. Trimming cost V 0 bases and J 3 bases, with 12 bases left between them. The DNA of the CDR3 is TGCGCCAGCAGCCAAGATATTGGGCTGAACTACGAGCAGTACTTC. Its protein product is CASSQDIGLNYEQYF.

The chain recombines TRBV6-1 with TRBJ1-5; D is uncertain. The CDR3 consists of 16 residues. In germline, CDR1 is MNHNS, CDR2 SASEGT. V dropped 2 bases and J dropped 2 bases, with 13 bases sitting between them. CDR3 sequence reads: CASSEPRGEGNQPQHF. CDR3 nucleotides: TGTGCCAGCAGTGAACCACGGGGAGAGGGCAATCAGCCCCAGCATTTT.

This clonotype came up a few times. The chain uses TRBV27 and TRBJ2-1; D remains unclear. Germline V lookup: CDR1 MNHEY, CDR2 SMNVEV (reference sequence). The CDR3 has 17 residues. V lost 2 bases and J 0 bases, leaving 14 bases between the germline ends. The DNA for the CDR3 is TGTGCCAGCAGTTTAATTTTTGGGTGGAGCTCCTACAATGAGCAGTTCTTC. It specifies CASSLIFGWSSYNEQFF.

Many counts were recorded for this clonotype. The V and J genes are TRBV28 and TRBJ2-1, with unresolved D. This CDR3 is built from 12 residues. CDR1 is MDHEN and CDR2 is SYDVKM in the germline V gene. Trimming shortened V by 3 bases and J by 9 bases, and 9 bases separated the two germline ends. CDR3 in DNA: TGTGCCAGCAGTTTGAGTATTGGTGAGCAGTTCTTC. It yields the protein CASSLSIGEQFF.

This clonotype was recorded many times. The gene calls are TRBV24-1 and TRBJ1-4; D possibly corresponds to TRBD1 (6 bases). V was pared by 4 bases and J by 3 bases, with 23 bases between. Germline assignment: CDR1 KGHDR and CDR2 SFDVKD. There are 19 residues in the CDR3. CDR3 in amino acids: CATSEIPGHSRLPNEKLFF. The CDR3 region has the DNA TGTGCCACCAGTGAGATACCGGGACACTCTCGGCTTCCTAATGAAAAACTGTTTTTT.

This clonotype was counted many times. This sequence joins TRBV12-3 or TRBV12-4 and TRBJ1-1; weak D call: TRBD1 (6 bases). The CDR3 is made up of 13 amino acids. The germline V and J ends were trimmed by 2 bases and 4 bases, with 8 bases remaining between them. As DNA, the CDR3 is TGTGCCAGCAGTTTATGGGGGCCCACTGAAGCTTTCTTT. Encoded protein: CASSLWGPTEAFF.

This clonotype has a handful of counts. The chain recombines TRBV5-1 with TRBJ1-2, with D unresolved. V was clipped by 4 bases and J by 4 bases, with 17 bases between them. The CDR3 totals 15 residues. Germline CDR1 is SGHRS and CDR2 is YFSETQ. CDR3 sequence reads: CASSLLVGSGYGYTF. DNA of the CDR3: TGCGCCAGCAGCCTGTTGGTTGGGTCGGGCTATGGCTACACCTTC.

This clonotype has ten or more counts. The chain recombines TRBV28 with TRBJ1-6; D perhaps matches TRBD1 (5 bases). From germline, CDR1 is MDHEN and CDR2 SYDVKM. CDR3 size: 14 residues. V was trimmed by 2 bases and J by 7 bases, leaving 9 bases between them. The CDR3 loop reads CASSLGGPNSPLHF. In nucleotides, the CDR3 is TGTGCCAGCAGTTTAGGGGGACCAAATTCACCCCTCCACTTT.

This clonotype appeared many times. J is TRBJ2-7 and V is TRBV27; TRBD2 matches 12 bases. V shed 5 bases, J shed 5 bases, and the junction held 10 bases outside the gene matches. Germline CDR1 reads MNHEY; CDR2 reads SMNVEV (reference sequence). This CDR3 contains 16 residues. The CDR3 spells CASSLIGLAGINEQYF. CDR3 coding DNA: TGTGCCAGCAGTCTCATAGGACTAGCGGGAATCAACGAGCAGTACTTC.